In this sample, the clone carrying this T cell receptor (beta chain) turned up once. Looked up from germline, CDR1 is MNHNY and CDR2 is SVGAGI (reference sequence). The length of the CDR3 is 15 residues. Germline trimming cut 5 bases from V and 2 bases from J; bases unmatched to any gene: 7. A minimum of 7 million PBMCs was isolated per sample. Total RNA extraction produced at least 5 micrograms (per sample) for the study. The source of the sample is a study of blood T cells in healthy people across ages. Overall study context: The capture of about one barcoded beta molecule per two T cells was achieved by template switching.

With a J-beta primer mix and a sample-barcoded 5' primer, a second PCR ran roughly 6 to 11 cycles. TCRdb re-called the 5' RACE reads through MiXCR, storing one row per CDR3 protein. The profile covers 2 million or so distinct CDR3 sequences, with roughly 50% appearing a single time and around 2.1% taken by the ten largest. The chain carries TRBV6-6 and TRBJ2-3, with TRBD1 identical over 7 bases. This TCR came from a woman aged 35 to 49 in good health. Specimen: blood. CDR3 loop: CASSNEGASTDTQYF. The CDR3 coding sequence is TGTGCCAGCAGTAACGAGGGGGCCTCCACAGATACGCAGTATTTT.